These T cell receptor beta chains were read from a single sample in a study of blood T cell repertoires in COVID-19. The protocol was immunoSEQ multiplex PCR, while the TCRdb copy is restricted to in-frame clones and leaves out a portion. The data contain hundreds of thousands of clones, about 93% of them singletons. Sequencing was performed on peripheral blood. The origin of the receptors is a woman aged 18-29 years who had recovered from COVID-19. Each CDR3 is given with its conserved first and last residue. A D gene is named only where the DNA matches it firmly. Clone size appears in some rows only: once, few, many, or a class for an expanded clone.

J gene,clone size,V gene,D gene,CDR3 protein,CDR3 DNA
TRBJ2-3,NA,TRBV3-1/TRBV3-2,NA,CASSAPGITDTQYF,TGTGCCAGCAGCGCGCCAGGGATCACAGATACGCAGTATTTT
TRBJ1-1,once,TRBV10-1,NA,CASSESSRAEAFF,TGCGCCAGCAGTGAGTCCTCCAGGGCTGAAGCTTTCTTT
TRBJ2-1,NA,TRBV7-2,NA,CASSPRGTSYNEQFF,TGTGCCAGCAGCCCCCGGGGGACTTCCTACAATGAGCAGTTCTTC
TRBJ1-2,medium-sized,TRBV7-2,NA,CASSRDTNYGYTF,TGTGCCAGCAGCCGGGACACTAACTATGGCTACACCTTC
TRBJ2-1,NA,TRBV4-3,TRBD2,CASSQGGWAGVEDEQFF,TGCGCCAGCAGCCAAGGAGGGTGGGCGGGAGTGGAGGATGAGCAGTTCTTC
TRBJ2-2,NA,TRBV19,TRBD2,CASSIDPGLAGSGELFF,TGTGCCAGTAGTATAGATCCCGGACTAGCGGGATCCGGGGAGCTGTTTTTT
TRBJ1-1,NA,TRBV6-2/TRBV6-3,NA,CASSTIGTEAFF,TGTGCCAGCAGTACTATTGGCACTGAAGCTTTCTTT
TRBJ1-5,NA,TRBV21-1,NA,CASSTGDNQPQHF,TGTGCCAGCAGCACAGGGGACAATCAGCCCCAGCATTTT
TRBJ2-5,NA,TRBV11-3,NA,CASSLLWSETQYF,TGTGCCAGCAGCCTACTGTGGTCAGAGACCCAGTACTTC
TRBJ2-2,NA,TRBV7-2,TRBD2,CASSPRTSGSTGELFF,TGTGCCAGCAGCCCCCGGACTAGCGGGAGCACCGGGGAGCTGTTTTTT
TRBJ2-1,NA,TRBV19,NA,CASSTYSDPYNEQFF,TGTGCCAGTAGTACATATAGCGATCCCTACAATGAGCAGTTCTTC
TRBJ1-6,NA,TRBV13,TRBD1,CASSLASQGAGGALHF,TGTGCCAGCAGCTTAGCCTCACAGGGGGCAGGTGGGGCCCTCCACTTT
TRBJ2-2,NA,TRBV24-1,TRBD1,CATRRGTGELFF,TGTGCCACCCGCAGGGGGACCGGGGAGCTGTTTTTT
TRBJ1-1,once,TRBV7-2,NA,CASSLTLRRTDNTEAFF,TGTGCCAGCAGCTTAACGCTGCGGAGGACAGACAACACTGAAGCTTTCTTT
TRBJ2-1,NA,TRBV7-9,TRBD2,CASSPSVLAGGYNEQFF,TGTGCCAGCAGCCCATCGGTGCTAGCGGGAGGGTACAATGAGCAGTTCTTC
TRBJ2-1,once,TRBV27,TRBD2,CASSPRPLAGSYNEQFF,TGTGCCAGCAGTCCACGCCCCCTAGCGGGGTCGTACAATGAGCAGTTCTTC
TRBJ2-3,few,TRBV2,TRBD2,CASSTGTSGSTDTQYF,TGTGCCAGCAGTACCGGGACTAGCGGGAGCACAGATACGCAGTATTTT
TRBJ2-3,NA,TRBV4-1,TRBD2,CASSQGYAGLAGITDTQYF,TGCGCCAGCAGCCAAGGGTATGCGGGACTAGCGGGGATCACAGATACGCAGTATTTT
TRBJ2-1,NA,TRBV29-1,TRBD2,CSGWEGNPDNEQFF,TGCAGCGGGTGGGAGGGCAACCCCGACAATGAGCAGTTCTTC
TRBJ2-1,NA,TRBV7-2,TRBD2,CASSLTSGRADEQFF,TGTGCCAGCAGCTTAACTAGCGGGAGGGCCGATGAGCAGTTCTTC
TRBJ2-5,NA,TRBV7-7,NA,CASSLVRGIETQYF,TGTGCCAGCAGCTTAGTCAGGGGTATTGAGACCCAGTACTTC
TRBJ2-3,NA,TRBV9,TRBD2,CASSTTGTRSTDTQYF,TGTGCCAGCAGCACGACTGGGACTAGAAGCACAGATACGCAGTATTTT
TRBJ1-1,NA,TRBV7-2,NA,CASSLHGGNTEAFF,TGTGCCAGCAGTCTACACGGGGGGAACACTGAAGCTTTCTTT
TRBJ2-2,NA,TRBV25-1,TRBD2,CATLVGGGPTGELFF,TGTGCCACCTTGGTGGGGGGAGGGCCAACCGGGGAGCTGTTTTTT
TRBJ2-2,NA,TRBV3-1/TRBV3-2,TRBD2,CASSQDRLAGFPGELFF,TGTGCCAGCAGCCAAGATCGCCTAGCGGGATTTCCCGGGGAGCTGTTTTTT